The clone carrying this T cell receptor (beta chain) was picked up a small number of times. What it recognizes is unknown. This CDR3 is 15 amino acids long. Trimming took off 5 bases at V and 8 bases at J, with 21 bases between the two ends. Using a J-beta primer mix together with a sample-barcoded 5' primer, a second PCR was run for about 6 to 11 cycles. A template-switch adaptor that had 12 random nucleotides put a tag on each cDNA molecule. One entry per CDR3 protein, called by TCRdb with MiXCR from the 5' RACE reads. The repertoire has around 1,500,000 distinct CDR3 sequences, approximately 42% of them found once; the top ten carry 7.9%. This specimen belongs to a study of blood T cells in healthy people across ages. Study observations and caveats: Per-million-T-cell TCR beta diversity fell roughly linearly with age. TCR beta diversity correlated strongly with naive T cell percentage.

The receptor was derived from a woman aged 18-29 years in good health. V is TRBV12-3 or TRBV12-4 and J is TRBJ1-2; D uncertain. The sequenced sample consisted of blood. CDR3 DNA: TGTGCCAGCAGTCCTCCGGGTAAATTACCGGGCGGCTACACCTTC. It encodes CASSPPGKLPGGYTF.